The clone carrying this TCR beta chain was counted at least ten times. TCRdb recomputed calls from the RT-PCR reads with MiXCR, one row per CDR3 protein. The data hold approximately 720,000 distinct CDR3 sequences, with 12% to 15% observed a single time. The CDR3 sequence is 16 residues long. CDR1 is SGHNT, CDR2 YYREEE, per germline (reference sequence). V lost 3 bases and J lost 2; bases outside the gene matches: 4. This TCR was sampled from a female donor in good health, serving as a healthy control. Sequenced input: memory CD4+ T cells from blood. The chain has TRBV5-4 and TRBJ2-3, with 12 nucleotides matching TRBD2. CDR3 nucleotides: TGTGCCAGCAGCTCCCGGACTAGCGGGGTCACAGATACGCAGTATTTT. Translation gives CASSSRTSGVTDTQYF.